These 23 T cell receptor beta chains were sequenced from one sample in a study of blood T cell repertoires in COVID-19. Clones were sequenced by immunoSEQ multiplex PCR, and TCRdb holds only the in-frame ones, with some missing. The sample yields 150,000 or so clones, less than 90% seen once. The sequenced sample consisted of peripheral blood. These receptors came from a human donor in a cohort sampled during active COVID-19.

The chain couples TRBV6-1 to TRBJ1-5; no reliable D call. Per germline, CDR1 MNHNS and CDR2 SASEGT. This CDR3 comprises 18 residues. Trimming removed 2 bases at V and 7 bases at J, with 24 bases between. CDR3 loop: CASSEIVIVGGGAQPQHF. The CDR3 DNA reads as TGTGCCAGCAGTGAAATCGTTATAGTCGGCGGAGGAGCCCAGCCCCAGCATTTT.

The CDR3 here is CASNGQGALEAFF. Here the CDR3 DNA reads TGTGCCAGCAATGGACAGGGGGCCCTCGAAGCTTTCTTT. The rearrangement links TRBV2 to TRBJ1-1; the match to TRBD1 covers 11 bases. Germline CDR1 SNHLY, CDR2 FYNNEI. Trimming cost V 7 bases and J 8 bases; bases outside gene matches: 6. The CDR3 contains 13 residues.

CDR3 sequence: CASRQQTGNNQPQHF. The DNA of the CDR3 is TGTGCCAGCAGGCAACAGACAGGGAACAATCAGCCCCAGCATTTT. This chain uses TRBV6-5 with TRBJ1-5, with TRBD1 matching over 7 bases. Trimming cost V 6 bases and J 3 bases; bases outside gene matches: 8. CDR1 is MNHEY, CDR2 SVGAGI, per germline. The CDR3 totals 15 residues.

The chain is built from TRBV5-1 and TRBJ1-1; D is unclear. The ends were cut back, 5 bases at V and 1 base at J, with 9 bases in the middle. Per the germline V gene, CDR1 is SGHRS and CDR2 is YFSETQ. The CDR3 runs to 13 residues. The CDR3 DNA reads TGCGCCAGCAGTCATACTGCGAACACTGAAGCTTTCTTT. Its translation is CASSHTANTEAFF.

As DNA, the CDR3 is TGTGCCAGCAATACAGGGGGCAGGAATTCACCCCTCCACTTT. Translation: CASNTGGRNSPLHF. The chain employs TRBV11-3 and TRBJ1-6; 9 bases line up with TRBD1. This CDR3 has 14 residues. The germline V gene has CDR1 SGHNT and CDR2 YENEEA. Trimming cost V 7 bases and J 7 bases; bases outside gene matches: 5.

The CDR3 here is CASSLGLAGVETQYF. The CDR3 coding sequence is TGTGCCAGCAGCTTAGGACTAGCGGGGGTGGAGACCCAGTACTTC. The chain employs TRBV9 and TRBJ2-5, with 13 bases matching TRBD2. Germline V lookup: CDR1 SGDLS, CDR2 YYNGEE. V shed 4 bases, J shed 5 bases, and the junction held 5 bases outside the gene matches. The CDR3 runs to 15 residues.

The chain combines TRBV5-5 with TRBJ2-2, with 9 bases that match TRBD1. The germline CDR1 and CDR2 sequences are SGHKS and YYEKEE (reference sequence). There are 15 residues in the CDR3. Trimming took 3 bases from V and 5 from J; bases not matched to a gene: 5. For the CDR3, the DNA is TGTGCCAGCAGCTGGGGACAGGGATCGACCGGGGAGCTGTTTTTT. It encodes CASSWGQGSTGELFF.

The chain has TRBV15 and TRBJ2-3, with 14 bases lining up with TRBD2. The junction had 3 bases not matched to a gene; V was cut back by 3 bases and J by 4 bases. Germline V gene lookup returns CDR1 LNHNV and CDR2 YYDKDF (reference sequence). The CDR3 runs to 16 residues. The CDR3 DNA sequence: TGTGCCACCAGCAGGCTGACTAGCGGGGGGGCAGATACGCAGTATTTT. Translating gives CATSRLTSGGADTQYF. Full variable domain (missing parts from reference TRBV15 and TRBJ2-3): DAMVIQNPRYQVTQFGKPVTLSCSQTLNHNVMYWYQQKSSQAPKLLFHYYDKDFNNEADTPDNFQSRRPNTSFCFLDIRSPGLGDTAMYLCATSRLTSGGADTQYFGPGTRLTVL.

The CDR3 bases are TGTGCCAGCAAGAGGTACCAAGAGACCCAGTACTTC. It specifies CASKRYQETQYF. The chain recombines TRBV2 with TRBJ2-5; no clear D. The germline V gene has CDR1 SNHLY and CDR2 FYNNEI. Trimming removed 7 bases from V and 0 bases from J, with 6 bases in between. This CDR3 contains 12 residues.

This rearrangement joins TRBV11-3 to TRBJ1-2; D remains unclear. V was cut by 1 base and J by 8 bases, with 11 bases left in between. Per the germline V gene, CDR1 is SGHNT and CDR2 is YENEEA. This CDR3 region has 13 residues. CDR3 residues: CASSLGGSRGYTF. The CDR3 bases are TGTGCCAGCAGCTTAGGAGGAAGCAGAGGCTACACCTTC.

This clone was found once. The V call is TRBV5-1, the J call TRBJ2-2, with 8 bases lining up with TRBD1. V shed 4 bases, J shed 2 bases, and the junction held 4 bases outside the gene matches. The CDR3 contains 15 residues. Germline V gives CDR1 SGHRS, CDR2 YFSETQ. Written as DNA, the CDR3 is TGCGCCAGCAGCCTGGACAGGGTCAACACCGGGGAGCTGTTTTTT. It encodes CASSLDRVNTGELFF.

The chain combines TRBV5-4 with TRBJ2-5, with D maybe TRBD1 (5 bases). Trimming took 2 bases from V and 5 from J, leaving 10 bases between them. Germline V CDR1 and CDR2: SGHNT, YYREEE (reference sequence). This CDR3 region has 13 residues. The CDR3 loop reads CASSFSAGETQYF. The CDR3 DNA reads TGTGCCAGCAGCTTCTCAGCAGGGGAGACCCAGTACTTC.

V is TRBV15 and J is TRBJ2-7, with no clear D. The CDR3 runs to 16 residues. V was pared by 0 bases and J by 0 bases, with 12 bases between. Germline-derived CDR1 and CDR2 are LNHNV and YYDKDF (reference sequence). The CDR3 region is CATSRDQALSSYEQYF. In nucleotides, the CDR3 is TGTGCCACCAGCAGAGATCAGGCCCTTAGCTCCTACGAGCAGTACTTC.

The V gene is TRBV7-9, the J gene TRBJ1-1; TRBD1 matches at 8 bases. The V gene's germline CDR1 is SEHNR and CDR2 FQNEAQ (reference sequence). This CDR3 region has 14 residues. V shed 4 bases and J 3 bases; nucleotides not matched to a gene: 4. CDR3 DNA: TGTGCCAGCAGCTCAGGACAGGGAGACACTGAAGCTTTCTTT. Its translation: CASSSGQGDTEAFF.

The chain couples TRBV3-1 (or the pseudogene TRBV3-2) to TRBJ1-6; 9 bases fit TRBD1. CDR1 is LGHDT and CDR2 is YNNKEL in the germline V gene (reference sequence). This CDR3 contains 16 residues. V dropped 5 bases and J dropped 13; count of bases not matched to a gene: 15. Written as DNA, the CDR3 is TGTGCCAGCAGCTTTCCGGCCGGGACAGGGCCGGCCCCCCTCCACTTT. Translating gives CASSFPAGTGPAPLHF.

This chain joins TRBV28 and TRBJ2-7; D ambiguous. Germline CDR1 is MDHEN and CDR2 is SYDVKM. The CDR3 runs to 15 residues. The germline V and J ends were trimmed by 7 bases and 7 bases, with 23 bases remaining between them. The CDR3 sequence: CASTFDPSRPGEQYF. The CDR3 DNA sequence: TGTGCCAGCACCTTCGACCCCTCTCGGCCGGGTGAGCAGTACTTC. Looking up the rest from reference TRBV28 and TRBJ2-7 gives the full variable domain: DVKVTQSSRYLVKRTGEKVFLECVQDMDHENMFWYRQDPGLGLRLIYFSYDVKMKEKGDIPEGYSVSREKKERFSLILESASTNQTSMYLCASTFDPSRPGEQYFGPGTRLTVT.

This chain connects TRBV4-3 to TRBJ2-5; 11 bases line up with TRBD1. The CDR3 runs 14 residues. Germline CDR1 and CDR2: LGHNA and YSLEER. The trim removed 4 bases at V and 5 bases at J, leaving 3 bases unmatched. The chain's CDR3 is CASSPDRGLETQYF. The CDR3 region has the DNA TGCGCCAGCAGCCCGGACAGGGGGCTGGAGACCCAGTACTTC.

The chain employs TRBV5-1 and TRBJ1-2; tentative D call: TRBD1 (6 bases). In germline, CDR1 is SGHRS, CDR2 YFSETQ. The CDR3 loop spans 14 amino acids. The germline V and J ends were trimmed by 3 bases and 4 bases, with 13 bases remaining between them. Written as DNA, the CDR3 is TGCGCCAGCAGCTATACAGGGAGCGGCTATGGCTACACCTTC. This translates into CASSYTGSGYGYTF.

This sequence joins TRBV5-4 and TRBJ2-5, with 8 bases lining up with TRBD1. This CDR3 region has 13 residues. Germline V CDR1 and CDR2: SGHNT, YYREEE (reference sequence). J lost 5 bases, V lost 4 bases, and 4 bases had no gene match. Here the CDR3 reads CASSRDRLETQYF. The DNA for the CDR3 is TGTGCCAGCAGCCGGGACAGGTTGGAGACCCAGTACTTC. Combining the CDR3 with reference TRBV5-4 and TRBJ2-5 gives the whole variable domain ETGVTQSPTHLIKTRGQQVTLRCSSQSGHNTVSWYQQALGQGPQFIFQYYREEENGRGNFPPRFSGLQFPNYSSELNVNALELDDSALYLCASSRDRLETQYFGPGTRLLVL.

The chain carries TRBV9 and TRBJ2-7; 11 positions match TRBD1. The J segment lost 6 bases and the V segment lost 2 bases, leaving 10 bases of the junction unmatched. Germline V gives CDR1 SGDLS, CDR2 YYNGEE. The CDR3 length is 16 residues. CDR3 amino acids: CASSVDSGGTGGEQYF. DNA of the CDR3: TGTGCCAGCAGCGTCGACAGCGGCGGGACAGGGGGCGAGCAGTACTTC.

The chain is built from TRBV2 and TRBJ1-4, with 7 bases fitting TRBD1. The CDR3 consists of 15 residues. The junction had 5 bases not matched to a gene; V was cut back by 6 bases and J by 1 base. Germline loops: CDR1 SNHLY, CDR2 FYNNEI. CDR3 protein: CASSPDRVTNEKLFF. Here the CDR3 DNA reads TGTGCCAGCAGCCCCGACAGGGTAACTAATGAAAAACTGTTTTTT.

This clone was counted a single time. In DNA form, the CDR3 reads TGTGCCAGCACCTCGGAGCGGGCCTACGCCCGCGAGCAGTACTTC. It yields the protein CASTSERAYAREQYF. The chain uses TRBV5-6 and TRBJ2-7, with D perhaps matching TRBD2 (6 bases). V dropped 6 bases and J dropped 6 bases, with 22 bases sitting between them. The CDR3 covers 15 residues. CDR1 is SGHDT and CDR2 is YYEEEE in the germline V gene. The full variable domain, rest sourced from reference TRBV5-6 and TRBJ2-7, is DAGVTQSPTHLIKTRGQQVTLRCSPKSGHDTVSWYQQALGQGPQFIFQYYEEEERQRGNFPDRFSGHQFPNYSSELNVNALLLGDSALYLCASTSERAYAREQYFGPGTRLTVT.

The J gene is TRBJ1-2, the V gene TRBV28; TRBD1 is a possible D gene (5 bases). This CDR3 has 13 amino acids. V lost 5 bases and J lost 6, with 13 bases in between. In germline, CDR1 is MDHEN, CDR2 SYDVKM. The CDR3 DNA is TGTGCCAGCAGTGAAGGGGCGCTGGATGGCTACACCTTC. Protein: CASSEGALDGYTF.